This T cell receptor (beta chain) is from a study of T cell repertoires in cytomegalovirus infection. Across the study: Recently identified HLA-C-restricted CMV epitopes and well-studied HLA-B-restricted CMV epitopes were used by the study. An indication of both CMV infection and matching HLA type came from public TCR beta signatures. Study results and limitations: The ex vivo response was dominated by HLA-C-restricted CMV-specific TCR beta clonotypes. Pooled public TCR beta family frequency picked out CMV carriers with the relevant HLA.

Comments on this clonotype: Its target is not known.

With 4 bases clipped from V and 7 bases from J, the junction kept 6 bases outside the gene matches. The CDR3 is made up of 14 amino acids. Germline CDR1 MDHEN, CDR2 SYDVKM. TCRdb redid the calling of the reads with MiXCR, one entry per CDR3 protein. The sample yields under 450,000 distinct CDR3 sequences, roughly 36% seen once. The starting material was cultured PBMCs, obtained from culture after CMV antigen stimulation. The sequence was collected from a human donor in good health (CMV status not recorded). Some clones in this sample may be carry-over from other donors' samples. The rearrangement joins TRBV28 to TRBJ1-5, with 8 bases lining up with TRBD1. CDR3 DNA sequence: TGTGCCAGCAGTTGGACAGGGAGGGTACAGCCCCAGCATTTT. It codes for CASSWTGRVQPQHF.